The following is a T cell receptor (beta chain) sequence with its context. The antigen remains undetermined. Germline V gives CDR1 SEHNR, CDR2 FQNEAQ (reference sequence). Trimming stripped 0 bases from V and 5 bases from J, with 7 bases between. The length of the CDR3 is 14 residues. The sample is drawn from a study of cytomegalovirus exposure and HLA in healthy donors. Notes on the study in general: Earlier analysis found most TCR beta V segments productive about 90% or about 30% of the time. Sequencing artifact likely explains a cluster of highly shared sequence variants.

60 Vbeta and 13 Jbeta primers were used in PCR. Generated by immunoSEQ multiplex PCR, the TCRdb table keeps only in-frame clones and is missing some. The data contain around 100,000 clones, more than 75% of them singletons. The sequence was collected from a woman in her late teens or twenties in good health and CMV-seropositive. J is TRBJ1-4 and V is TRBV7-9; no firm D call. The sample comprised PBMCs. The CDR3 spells CASSLAAENEKLFF. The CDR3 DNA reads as TGTGCCAGCAGCTTAGCGGCGGAGAATGAAAAACTGTTTTTT.